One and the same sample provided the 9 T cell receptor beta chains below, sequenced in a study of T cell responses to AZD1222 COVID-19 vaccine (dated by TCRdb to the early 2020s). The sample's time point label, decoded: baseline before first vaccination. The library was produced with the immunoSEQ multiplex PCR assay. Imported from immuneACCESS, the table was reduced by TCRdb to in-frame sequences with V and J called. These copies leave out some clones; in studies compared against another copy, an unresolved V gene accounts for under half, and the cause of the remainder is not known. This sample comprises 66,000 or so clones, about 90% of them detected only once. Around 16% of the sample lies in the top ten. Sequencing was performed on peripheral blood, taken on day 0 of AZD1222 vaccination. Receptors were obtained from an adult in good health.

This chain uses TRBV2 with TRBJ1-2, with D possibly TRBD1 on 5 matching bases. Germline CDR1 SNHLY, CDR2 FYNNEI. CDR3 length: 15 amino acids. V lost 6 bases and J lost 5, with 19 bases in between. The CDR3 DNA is TGTGCCAGCAGATCGGGACGGAGCTTATGGTATGGCTACACCTTC. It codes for CASRSGRSLWYGYTF.

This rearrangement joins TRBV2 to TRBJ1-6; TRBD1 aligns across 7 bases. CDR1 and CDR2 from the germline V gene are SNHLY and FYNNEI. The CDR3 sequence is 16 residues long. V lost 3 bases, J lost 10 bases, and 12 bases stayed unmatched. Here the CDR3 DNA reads TGTGCCAGCAGTGACTTACCGGGACCCAGGGGGTCACCCCTCCACTTT. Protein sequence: CASSDLPGPRGSPLHF.

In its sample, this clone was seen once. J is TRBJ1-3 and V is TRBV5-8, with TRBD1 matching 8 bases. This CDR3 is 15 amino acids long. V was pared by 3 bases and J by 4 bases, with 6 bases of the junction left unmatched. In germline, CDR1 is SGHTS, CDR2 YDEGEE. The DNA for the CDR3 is TGTGCCAGCAGCTGGACAGGGTCGTCCGGAAACACCATATATTTT. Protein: CASSWTGSSGNTIYF.

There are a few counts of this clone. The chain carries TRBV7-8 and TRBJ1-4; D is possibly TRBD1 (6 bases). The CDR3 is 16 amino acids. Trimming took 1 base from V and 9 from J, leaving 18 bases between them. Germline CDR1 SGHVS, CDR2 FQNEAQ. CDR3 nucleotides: TGTGCCAGCAGCTTAGAGAGTGGGGGCGCCCCGAAAAAACTGTTTTTT. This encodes CASSLESGGAPKKLFF.

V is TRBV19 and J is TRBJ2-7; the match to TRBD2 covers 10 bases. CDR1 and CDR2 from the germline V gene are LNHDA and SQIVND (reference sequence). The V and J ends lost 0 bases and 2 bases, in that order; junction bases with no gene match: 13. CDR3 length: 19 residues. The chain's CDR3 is CASSIELSGVAGGPYEQYF. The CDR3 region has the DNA TGTGCCAGTAGTATAGAGTTAAGCGGGGTAGCGGGGGGCCCCTACGAGCAGTACTTC. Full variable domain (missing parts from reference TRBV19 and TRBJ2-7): DGGITQSPKYLFRKEGQNVTLSCEQNLNHDAMYWYRQDPGQGLRLIYYSQIVNDFQKGDIAEGYSVSREKKESFPLTVTSAQKNPTAFYLCASSIELSGVAGGPYEQYFGPGTRLTVT.

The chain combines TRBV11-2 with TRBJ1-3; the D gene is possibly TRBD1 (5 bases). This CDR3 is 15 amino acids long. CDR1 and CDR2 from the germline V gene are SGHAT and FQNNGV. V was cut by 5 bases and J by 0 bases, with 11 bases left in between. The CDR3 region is CASSQIGASGNTIYF. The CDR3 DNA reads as TGTGCCAGCAGCCAGATTGGGGCCTCTGGAAACACCATATATTTT.

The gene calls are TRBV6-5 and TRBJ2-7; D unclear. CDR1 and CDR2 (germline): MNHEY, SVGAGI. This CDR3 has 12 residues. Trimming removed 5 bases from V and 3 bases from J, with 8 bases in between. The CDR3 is CASSPDGYEQYF. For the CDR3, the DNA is TGTGCCAGCAGTCCTGACGGCTACGAGCAGTACTTC.

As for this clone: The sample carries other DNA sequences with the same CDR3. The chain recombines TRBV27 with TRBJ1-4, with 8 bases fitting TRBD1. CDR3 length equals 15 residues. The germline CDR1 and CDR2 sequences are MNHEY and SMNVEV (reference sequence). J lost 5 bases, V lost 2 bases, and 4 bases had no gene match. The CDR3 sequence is CASSLRTGRNEKLFF. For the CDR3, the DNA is TGTGCCAGCAGTTTACGGACAGGGAGGAATGAAAAACTGTTTTTT.

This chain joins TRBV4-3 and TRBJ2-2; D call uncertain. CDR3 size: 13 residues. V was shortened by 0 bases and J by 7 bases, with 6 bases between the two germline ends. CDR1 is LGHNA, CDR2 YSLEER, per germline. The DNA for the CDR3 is TGCGCCAGCAGCCAAGATGGGGTCGGGGAGCTGTTTTTT. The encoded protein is CASSQDGVGELFF.